The T cell receptor beta chain described here comes from a study of blood T cell repertoires in COVID-19. Authors' methods: Reference gene primers were amplified, and this amplification served to estimate nucleated cell counts. Method: immunoSEQ multiplex PCR; TCRdb's copy keeps in-frame clones and lacks some. V, J and clone size derive from that table, while D and trimming were established from the DNA sequence. The table records 40,000 to 50,000 clones, 86% of them present only once. This clone has just one count. The CDR3 sequence is 14 residues long. Germline V lookup: CDR1 SNHLY, CDR2 FYNNEI. V was shortened by 5 bases and J by 1 base, with 11 bases between the two germline ends.

Input material: peripheral blood. This chain joins TRBV2 and TRBJ1-1; D is undetermined. The receptor's source is a woman of 80 years or more with acute or convalescent COVID-19. The CDR3 sequence is CASSPIRQNTEAFF. CDR3 bases: TGTGCCAGCAGTCCCATCAGACAGAACACTGAAGCTTTCTTT.